The following is a TCR beta chain sequence with its context. The V and J ends lost 5 bases and 3 bases respectively, with 19 bases between them. The germline V gene encodes CDR1 MNHEY and CDR2 SMNVEV (reference sequence). The CDR3 consists of 16 residues. PBMCs were cryopreserved, and 2 to 2.5 micrograms of genomic DNA from them went into TCR beta libraries. Here immunoSEQ multiplex PCR was the method, and the copy in TCRdb shows in-frame clones only, minus some. Among under 200,000 clones listed, about four fifths were seen once. The entry originates in a study of cytotoxic CD8 clonotypes in ibrutinib-treated CLL. Study-wide context: There were, on average, nearly 260,000 productive templates and 94,082 productive rearrangements per sample.

Sequencing was performed on PBMCs, taken after 12 months of ibrutinib treatment. This chain uses TRBV27 with TRBJ1-2, with D possibly matching TRBD1 (5 bases). The clonotype was recovered from a human donor with chronic lymphocytic leukemia. CDR3 sequence (DNA): TGTGCCAGCAGTCCCCGGACATCCCCAAACTACTATGGCTACACCTTC. Translating gives CASSPRTSPNYYGYTF.